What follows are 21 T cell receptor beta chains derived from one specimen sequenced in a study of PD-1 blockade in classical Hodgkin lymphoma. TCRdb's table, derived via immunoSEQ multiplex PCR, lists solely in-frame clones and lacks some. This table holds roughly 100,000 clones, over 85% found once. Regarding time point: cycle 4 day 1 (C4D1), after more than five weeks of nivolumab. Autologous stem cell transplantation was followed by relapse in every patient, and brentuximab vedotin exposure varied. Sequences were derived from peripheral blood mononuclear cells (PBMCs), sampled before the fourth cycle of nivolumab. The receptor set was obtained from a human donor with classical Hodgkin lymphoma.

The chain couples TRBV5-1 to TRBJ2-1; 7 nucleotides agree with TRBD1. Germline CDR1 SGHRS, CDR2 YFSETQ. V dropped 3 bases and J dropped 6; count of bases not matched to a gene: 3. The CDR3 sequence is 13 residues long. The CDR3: CASSSGQINEQFF. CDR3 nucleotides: TGCGCCAGCAGCTCGGGACAGATCAATGAGCAGTTCTTC.

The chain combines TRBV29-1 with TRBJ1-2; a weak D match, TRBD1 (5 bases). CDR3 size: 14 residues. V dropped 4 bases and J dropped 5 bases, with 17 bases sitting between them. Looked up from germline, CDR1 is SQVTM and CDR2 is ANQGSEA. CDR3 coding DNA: TGCAGCGTTGCCCCTCACGCAGGGCGGTATGGCTACACCTTC. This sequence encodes CSVAPHAGRYGYTF.

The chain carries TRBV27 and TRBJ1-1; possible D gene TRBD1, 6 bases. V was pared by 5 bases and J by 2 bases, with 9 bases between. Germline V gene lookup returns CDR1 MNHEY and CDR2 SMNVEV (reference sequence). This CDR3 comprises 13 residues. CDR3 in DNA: TGTGCCAGCAGTGCCGGGACAAACACTGAAGCTTTCTTT. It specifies CASSAGTNTEAFF.

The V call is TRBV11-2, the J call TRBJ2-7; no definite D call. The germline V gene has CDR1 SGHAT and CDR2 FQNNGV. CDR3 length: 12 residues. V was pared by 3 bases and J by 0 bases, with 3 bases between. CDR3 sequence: CASSFDSYEQYF. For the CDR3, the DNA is TGTGCCAGCAGCTTCGACTCCTACGAGCAGTACTTC.

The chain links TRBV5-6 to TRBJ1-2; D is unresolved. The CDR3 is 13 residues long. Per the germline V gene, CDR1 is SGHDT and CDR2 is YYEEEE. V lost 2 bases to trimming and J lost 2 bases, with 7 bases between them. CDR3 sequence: CASSLGKNYGYTF. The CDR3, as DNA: TGTGCCAGCAGCTTAGGGAAGAACTATGGCTACACCTTC.

In DNA, the CDR3 is TGTGCCAGCAGCACCAACCGGGACAGGGGTTACGAGCAGTACTTC. Translation: CASSTNRDRGYEQYF. The chain combines TRBV21-1 with TRBJ2-7; the D call TRBD1 from the table was never checked on the DNA. TRBV21-1 is a pseudogene locus. The CDR3 has 15 residues.

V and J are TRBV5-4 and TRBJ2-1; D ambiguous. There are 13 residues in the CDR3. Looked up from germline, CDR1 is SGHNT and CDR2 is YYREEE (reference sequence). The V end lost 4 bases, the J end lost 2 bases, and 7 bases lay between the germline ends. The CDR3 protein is CASSPQTYNEQFF. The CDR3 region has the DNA TGTGCCAGCAGCCCGCAGACCTACAATGAGCAGTTCTTC.

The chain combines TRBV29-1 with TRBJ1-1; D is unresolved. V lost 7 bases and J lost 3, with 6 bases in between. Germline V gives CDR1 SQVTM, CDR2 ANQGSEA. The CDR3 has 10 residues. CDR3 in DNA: TGCAGCGCGACGGACACTGAAGCTTTCTTT. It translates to CSATDTEAFF.

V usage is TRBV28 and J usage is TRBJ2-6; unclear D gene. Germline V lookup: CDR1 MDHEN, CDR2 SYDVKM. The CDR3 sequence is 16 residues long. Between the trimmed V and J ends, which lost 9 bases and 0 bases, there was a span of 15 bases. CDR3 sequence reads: CASVPASPSGANVLTF. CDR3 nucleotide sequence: TGTGCCAGTGTGCCGGCCTCCCCCTCTGGGGCCAACGTCCTGACTTTC. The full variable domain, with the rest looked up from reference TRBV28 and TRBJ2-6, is DVKVTQSSRYLVKRTGEKVFLECVQDMDHENMFWYRQDPGLGLRLIYFSYDVKMKEKGDIPEGYSVSREKKERFSLILESASTNQTSMYLCASVPASPSGANVLTFGAGSRLTVL.

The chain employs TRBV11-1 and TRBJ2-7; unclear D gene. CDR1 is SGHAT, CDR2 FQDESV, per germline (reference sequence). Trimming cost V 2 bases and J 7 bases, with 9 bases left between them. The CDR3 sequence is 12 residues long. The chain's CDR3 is CASSLNPPEQYF. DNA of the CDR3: TGTGCCAGCAGCTTAAACCCGCCGGAGCAGTACTTC. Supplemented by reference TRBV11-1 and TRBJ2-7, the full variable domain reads EAEVAQSPRYKITEKSQAVAFWCDPISGHATLYWYRQILGQGPELLVQFQDESVVDDSQLPKDRFSAERLKGVDSTLKIQPAELGDSAMYLCASSLNPPEQYFGPGTRLTVT.

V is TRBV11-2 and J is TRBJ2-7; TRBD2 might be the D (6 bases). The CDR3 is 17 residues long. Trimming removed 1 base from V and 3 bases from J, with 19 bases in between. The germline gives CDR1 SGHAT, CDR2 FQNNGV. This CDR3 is CASSLVINGGKNYEQYF. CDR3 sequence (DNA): TGTGCCAGCAGCTTAGTAATTAACGGCGGGAAAAACTACGAGCAGTACTTC.

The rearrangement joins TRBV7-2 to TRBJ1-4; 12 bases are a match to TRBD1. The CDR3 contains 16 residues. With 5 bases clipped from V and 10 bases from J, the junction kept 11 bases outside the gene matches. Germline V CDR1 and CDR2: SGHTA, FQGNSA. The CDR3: CASSPALGDRGRKLFF. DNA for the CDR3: TGTGCCAGCAGCCCAGCGCTAGGGGACAGGGGGCGAAAACTGTTTTTT.

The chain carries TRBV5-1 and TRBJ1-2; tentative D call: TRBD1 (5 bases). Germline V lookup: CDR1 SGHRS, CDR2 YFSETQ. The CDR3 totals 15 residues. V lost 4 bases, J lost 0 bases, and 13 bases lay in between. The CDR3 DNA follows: TGCGCCAGCAGCCTAGAGGGGCCTTCTAACTATGGCTACACCTTC. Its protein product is CASSLEGPSNYGYTF.

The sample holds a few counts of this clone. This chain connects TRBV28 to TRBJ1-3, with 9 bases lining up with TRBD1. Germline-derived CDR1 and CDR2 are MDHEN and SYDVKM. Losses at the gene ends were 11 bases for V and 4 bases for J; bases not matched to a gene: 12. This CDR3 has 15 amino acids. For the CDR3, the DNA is TGTGCCGGACAAACAGGGGGCGCGTACGGAAACACCATATATTTT. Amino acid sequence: CAGQTGGAYGNTIYF.

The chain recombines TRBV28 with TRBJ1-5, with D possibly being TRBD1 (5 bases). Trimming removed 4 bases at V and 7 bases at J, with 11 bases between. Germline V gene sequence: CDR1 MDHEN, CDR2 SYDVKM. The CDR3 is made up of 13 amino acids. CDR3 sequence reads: CASSSRGSQPQHF. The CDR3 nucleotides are TGTGCCAGCAGTTCAAGGGGAAGCCAGCCCCAGCATTTT.

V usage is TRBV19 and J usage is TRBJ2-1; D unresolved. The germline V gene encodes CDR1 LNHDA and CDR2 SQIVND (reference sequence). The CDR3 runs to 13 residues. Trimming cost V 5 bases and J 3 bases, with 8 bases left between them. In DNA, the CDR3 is TGTGCCAGTAGTCCGCGAGGCTACAATGAGCAGTTCTTC. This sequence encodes CASSPRGYNEQFF.

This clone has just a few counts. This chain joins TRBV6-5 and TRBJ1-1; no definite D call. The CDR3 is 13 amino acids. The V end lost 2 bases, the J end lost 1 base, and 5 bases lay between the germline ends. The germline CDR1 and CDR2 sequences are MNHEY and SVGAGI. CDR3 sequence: CASSYGGNTEAFF. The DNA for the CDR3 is TGTGCCAGCAGTTACGGTGGGAACACTGAAGCTTTCTTT.

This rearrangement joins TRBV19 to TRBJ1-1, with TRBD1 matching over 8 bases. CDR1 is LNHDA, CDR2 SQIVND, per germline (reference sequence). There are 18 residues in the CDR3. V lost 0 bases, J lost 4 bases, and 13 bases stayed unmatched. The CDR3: CASSIESGTGPYGTEAFF. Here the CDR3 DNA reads TGTGCCAGTAGTATAGAGTCCGGGACAGGACCCTATGGCACTGAAGCTTTCTTT. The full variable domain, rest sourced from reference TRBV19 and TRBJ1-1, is DGGITQSPKYLFRKEGQNVTLSCEQNLNHDAMYWYRQDPGQGLRLIYYSQIVNDFQKGDIAEGYSVSREKKESFPLTVTSAQKNPTAFYLCASSIESGTGPYGTEAFFGQGTRLTVV.

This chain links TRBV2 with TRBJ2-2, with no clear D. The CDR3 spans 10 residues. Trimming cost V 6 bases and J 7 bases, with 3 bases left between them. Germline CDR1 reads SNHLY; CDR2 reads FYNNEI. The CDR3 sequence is CASSNGELFF. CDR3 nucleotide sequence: TGTGCCAGCAGCAACGGGGAGCTGTTTTTT.

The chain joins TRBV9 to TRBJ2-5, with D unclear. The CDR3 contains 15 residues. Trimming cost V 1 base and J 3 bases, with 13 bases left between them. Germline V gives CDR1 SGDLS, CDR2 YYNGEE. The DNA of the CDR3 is TGTGCCAGCAGCGTATCCCGCGGTTCAAAAGAGACCCAGTACTTC. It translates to CASSVSRGSKETQYF.

The CDR3 spells CASSRETGGTQYF. The DNA for the CDR3 is TGTGCCAGCTCACGGGAGACAGGGGGTACGCAGTATTTT. The genes are TRBV18 and TRBJ2-3, with TRBD1 matching over 9 bases. J was trimmed by 8 bases and V by 4 bases; bases with no gene match: 4. Germline CDR1 is KGHSH and CDR2 is LQKENI. The CDR3 is 13 residues long.